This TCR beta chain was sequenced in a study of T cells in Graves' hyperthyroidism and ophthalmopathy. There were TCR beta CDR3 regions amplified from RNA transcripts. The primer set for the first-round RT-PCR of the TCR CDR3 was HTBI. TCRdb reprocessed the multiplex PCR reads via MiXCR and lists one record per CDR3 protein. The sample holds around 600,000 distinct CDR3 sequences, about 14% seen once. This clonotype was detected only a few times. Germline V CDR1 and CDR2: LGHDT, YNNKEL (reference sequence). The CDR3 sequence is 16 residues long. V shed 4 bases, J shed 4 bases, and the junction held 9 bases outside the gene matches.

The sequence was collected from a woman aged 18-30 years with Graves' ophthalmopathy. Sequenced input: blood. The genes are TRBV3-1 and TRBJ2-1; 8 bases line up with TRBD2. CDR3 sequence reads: CASSPGGAGPYNEQFF. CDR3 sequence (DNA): TGTGCCAGCAGCCCGGGAGGGGCGGGACCTTACAATGAGCAGTTCTTC.